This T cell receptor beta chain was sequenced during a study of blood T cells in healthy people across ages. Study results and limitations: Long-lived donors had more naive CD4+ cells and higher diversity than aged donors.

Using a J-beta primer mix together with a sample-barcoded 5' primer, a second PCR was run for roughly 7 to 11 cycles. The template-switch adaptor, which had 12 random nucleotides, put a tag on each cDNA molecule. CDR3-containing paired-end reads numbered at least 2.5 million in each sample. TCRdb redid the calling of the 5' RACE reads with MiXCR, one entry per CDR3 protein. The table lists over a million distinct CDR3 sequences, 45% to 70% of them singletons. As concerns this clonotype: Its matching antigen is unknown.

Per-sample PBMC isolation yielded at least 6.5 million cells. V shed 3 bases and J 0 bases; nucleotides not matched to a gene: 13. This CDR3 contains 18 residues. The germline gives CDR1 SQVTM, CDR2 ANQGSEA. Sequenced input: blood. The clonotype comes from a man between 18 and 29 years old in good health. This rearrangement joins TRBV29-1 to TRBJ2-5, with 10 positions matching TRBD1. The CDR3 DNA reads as TGCAGCGTTGAGGCCGGGACAGGGGCCGGATTGTACCAAGAGACCCAGTACTTC. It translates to CSVEAGTGAGLYQETQYF. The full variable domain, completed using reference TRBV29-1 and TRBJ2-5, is SAVISQKPSRDICQRGTSLTIQCQVDSQVTMMFWYRQQPGQSLTLIATANQGSEATYESGFVIDKFPISRPNLTFSTLTVSNMSPEDSSIYLCSVEAGTGAGLYQETQYFGPGTRLLVL.